The rows below give T cell receptor beta chains drawn from one sample of a study of blood T cell repertoires in COVID-19. Assay used: immunoSEQ multiplex PCR; TCRdb lists only in-frame clones, some missing. Of around 150,000 clones detected, 80% to 95% appear once; the ten largest clones hold roughly 2%. The sequenced sample was peripheral blood. The source is an older woman with COVID-19, enrolled during active disease. CDR3s leave out the opening cysteine and the closing phenylalanine or tryptophan. Fields, in order: J gene, V gene, CDR3 protein.

>TRBJ1-5|TRBV6-2/TRBV6-3
ASSLPGNSNQPQH
>TRBJ1-1|TRBV2
ASSESPGRGTEAF
>TRBJ1-2|TRBV4-3
ASSQAFGGSEYGYT
>TRBJ1-6|TRBV6-1
ASSEGDSYNSPLH
>TRBJ2-5|TRBV4-2
ASSQDLPSGQETQY
>TRBJ2-1|TRBV12-5
ASASKRGNSYNEQF
>TRBJ1-6|TRBV6-5
ASSRTGGGNSPLH
>TRBJ2-7|TRBV6-5
ASKRTVDSYEQY
>TRBJ1-4|TRBV14
ASSQGGLENEKLF
>TRBJ1-2|TRBV9
ASSVGQGPGGYT
>TRBJ1-6|TRBV7-9
ASSPGRNSPLH
>TRBJ1-5|TRBV9
ASSGTREVGQPQH
>TRBJ1-2|TRBV23-1
ASSQTLKYHEGLYYGYT
>TRBJ1-1|TRBV2
ASSETGGVNTEAF
>TRBJ2-7|TRBV5-1
ASSAGTRDYEQY
>TRBJ1-3|TRBV18
ASSPPGQGASWSGNTIY
>TRBJ1-2|TRBV19
ASRRRRDSAYYGYT
>TRBJ1-5|TRBV7-8
ASSSPIGGVNQPQH
>TRBJ1-2|TRBV7-2
ASSLAGGESYGYT
>TRBJ2-1|TRBV7-3
ASREGGGTYNEQF
>TRBJ2-7|TRBV19
ATRDSLDEQY
>TRBJ1-5|TRBV7-8
ASSLAFQSNQPQH
>TRBJ2-3|TRBV4-2
ASSQGDRGNTDTQY
>TRBJ2-5|TRBV11-2
ASSPRQGGYETQY
>TRBJ1-1|TRBV4-3
ASSPQQGGMNTEAF
>TRBJ2-5|TRBV3-1/TRBV3-2
ASSPLGEETQY
>TRBJ1-2|TRBV30
AWGGGGYGYT
>TRBJ1-1|TRBV5-1
ASSLAAQPNTEAF
>TRBJ1-2|TRBV3-1/TRBV3-2
ASSYRDRGYGYT
>TRBJ1-4|TRBV2
ASSRTQRGSEKLF
>TRBJ2-5|TRBV6-5
ASRPSGADSAQY
>TRBJ1-3|TRBV6-5
ASTKTGSGNTIY
>TRBJ2-2|TRBV7-2
ASSGSGELF
>TRBJ2-1|TRBV19
ASSGGVVQESEQF